The clone carrying this TCR beta chain has a handful of counts. The antigen is unknown. The sample belongs to a study of T-cell memory formation after mild COVID-19. Points from the study as a whole: In pre-infection memory, a portion of responding clones appeared, which suggested that cross-reactive memory joined.

The CDR3 is 15 residues long. V was clipped by 6 bases and J by 6 bases, with 15 bases between them. Each CDR3 protein gets one entry after TCRdb re-called the 5' RACE reads with MiXCR. The table includes 450,000 to 650,000 distinct CDR3 sequences, about 20% detected once. The clonotype comes from an adult woman who had mild COVID-19 (a few samples of this study predate the infection). Cell type and time point are not known. The genes are TRBV12-3 or TRBV12-4 and TRBJ1-6; D is perhaps TRBD1 (5 bases). Sequencing input: PBMCs or a T cell subset sorted from them (not recorded which). CDR3 bases: TGTGCCAGCAGGAGATCGGGGGGGGTTAATTCACCCCTCCACTTT. It translates to CASRRSGGVNSPLHF.